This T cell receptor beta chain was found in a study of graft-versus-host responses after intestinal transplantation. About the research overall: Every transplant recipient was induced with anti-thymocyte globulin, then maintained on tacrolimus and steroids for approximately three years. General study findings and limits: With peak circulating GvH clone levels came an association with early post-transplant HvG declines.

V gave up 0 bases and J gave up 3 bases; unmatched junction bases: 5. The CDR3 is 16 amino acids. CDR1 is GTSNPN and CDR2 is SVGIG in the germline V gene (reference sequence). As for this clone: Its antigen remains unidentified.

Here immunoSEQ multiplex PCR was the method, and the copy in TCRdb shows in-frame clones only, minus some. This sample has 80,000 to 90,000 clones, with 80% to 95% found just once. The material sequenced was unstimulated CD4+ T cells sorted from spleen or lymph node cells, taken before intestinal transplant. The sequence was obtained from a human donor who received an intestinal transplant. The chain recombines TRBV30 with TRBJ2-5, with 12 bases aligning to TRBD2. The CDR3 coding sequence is TGTGCCTGGAGTGTATTCCGGACTAGCGGGAAAGAGACCCAGTACTTC. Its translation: CAWSVFRTSGKETQYF.